A single sample gave rise to the 10 T cell receptor beta chains below, sequenced in a study of identical twins. TCRdb reprocessed the 5' RACE reads with MiXCR, giving one entry per CDR3 protein. Of roughly 690,000 distinct CDR3 sequences in the sample, roughly 6% were seen once. Sequenced material: naive T cells sorted from blood. The receptors come from a man younger than 35 in good health.

The chain recombines TRBV28 with TRBJ2-5; D unresolved. Germline V CDR1 and CDR2: MDHEN, SYDVKM. V was pared by 8 bases and J by 2 bases, with 0 bases between. This CDR3 contains 9 residues. The CDR3 sequence: CASQETQYF. DNA for the CDR3: TGTGCCAGCCAAGAGACCCAGTACTTC.

In its sample, this clonotype was seen many times. The J gene is TRBJ2-7, the V gene TRBV28; 8 positions match TRBD1. CDR3 size: 16 residues. The V gene's germline CDR1 is MDHEN and CDR2 SYDVKM. J gave up 0 bases and V 5 bases, and 9 bases lay outside the gene matches. The CDR3 region has the DNA TGTGCCAGCAGTCCGACCAGGGGGCGAAGCTCCTACGAGCAGTACTTC. This codes for CASSPTRGRSSYEQYF.

This clonotype was detected only a few times. The chain joins TRBV27 to TRBJ1-4, with 7 bases fitting TRBD1. This CDR3 has 17 residues. Trimming cost V 0 bases and J 7 bases; bases outside gene matches: 11. Germline CDR1 and CDR2: MNHEY and SMNVEV (reference sequence). CDR3 sequence: CASSLSGHPGGFEKLFF. DNA for the CDR3: TGTGCCAGCAGTTTATCGGGACATCCAGGGGGGTTTGAAAAACTGTTTTTT. Based on the CDR3 plus reference TRBV27 and TRBJ1-4, the full variable domain is EAQVTQNPRYLITVTGKKLTVTCSQNMNHEYMSWYRQDPGLGLRQIYYSMNVEVTDKGDVPEGYKVSRKEKRNFPLILESPSPNQTSLYFCASSLSGHPGGFEKLFFGSGTQLSVL.

The V gene is TRBV7-8, the J gene TRBJ2-1, with 7 bases identical to TRBD2. CDR1 and CDR2 (germline): SGHVS, FQNEAQ. V was clipped by 1 base and J by 0 bases; unmatched bases: 12. The CDR3 contains 19 residues. CDR3: CASSLGSSGLPISYNEQFF. CDR3 DNA: TGTGCCAGCAGCTTAGGGTCCTCGGGACTACCAATCTCCTACAATGAGCAGTTCTTC.

This clonotype showed up many times. The genes are TRBV11-1 and TRBJ2-7; D is uncertain. Germline CDR1 SGHAT, CDR2 FQDESV (reference sequence). V shed 0 bases and J shed 3 bases, with 21 bases lying between them. This CDR3 has 18 residues. CDR3 sequence: CASSLAPPSSQYGYEQYF. The DNA for the CDR3 is TGTGCCAGCAGCTTAGCTCCACCCTCTTCACAGTACGGCTACGAGCAGTACTTC.

V and J are TRBV27 and TRBJ2-3, with D hard to call. The ends were cut back, 3 bases at V and 2 bases at J, with 12 bases in the middle. Germline V gene data show CDR1 as MNHEY and CDR2 as SMNVEV (reference sequence). This CDR3 comprises 15 residues. The CDR3 protein is CASSLIGKLTDTQYF. For the CDR3, the DNA is TGTGCCAGCAGTTTGATCGGAAAACTCACAGATACGCAGTATTTT.

In its sample, this clonotype was seen many times. V gene TRBV20-1 combines with J gene TRBJ1-5; D possibly corresponds to TRBD1 (5 bases). Germline CDR1 and CDR2: DFQATT and SNEGSKA (reference sequence). The CDR3 contains 17 residues. Trimming pared 1 base from V and 0 bases from J, leaving 16 bases between. CDR3 residues: CSARAGRDHYSNQPQHF. The CDR3 DNA reads TGCAGTGCTAGAGCAGGCAGGGACCATTATAGCAATCAGCCCCAGCATTTT.

This clonotype appeared many times. The V and J genes are TRBV5-1 and TRBJ2-5; D gene unclear. V lost 5 bases and J 3 bases, leaving 11 bases between the germline ends. CDR3 length equals 13 residues. Per germline, CDR1 SGHRS and CDR2 YFSETQ. The CDR3 here is CASSPGSKETQYF. CDR3 bases: TGCGCCAGCAGTCCCGGCAGTAAAGAGACCCAGTACTTC.

This clonotype has more than one count but fewer than ten. This chain links TRBV27 with TRBJ2-1, with 8 bases aligning to TRBD1. This CDR3 region has 20 residues. The germline gives CDR1 MNHEY, CDR2 SMNVEV (reference sequence). V shed 4 bases and J 7 bases; nucleotides not matched to a gene: 24. The CDR3 DNA follows: TGTGCCAGCAGTTCGTCCCCAGGGGGCCCGCATAGATACGACTATAATGAGCAGTTCTTC. Translating gives CASSSSPGGPHRYDYNEQFF.

This clonotype was detected ten times or more. V gene TRBV12-3 or TRBV12-4 combines with J gene TRBJ1-1; 7 positions agree with TRBD1. The CDR3 has 14 amino acids. J gave up 4 bases and V 6 bases, and 8 bases lay outside the gene matches. CDR3 in amino acids: CASRLTGYRTEAFF. CDR3 nucleotides: TGTGCCAGCAGACTGACAGGGTACCGCACTGAAGCTTTCTTT.